Listed here are 22 T cell receptor beta chains from one sample, sequenced in a study of T cells in tuberculosis. This table comes from immunoSEQ multiplex PCR, and its TCRdb copy is limited to in-frame clones, with some not included. The table has over 30,000 clones, 80% to 95% seen once. Time point given: new active TB diagnosis, blood taken before or within 7 days of starting treatment. The input for sequencing was PBMCs, taken at tuberculosis diagnosis. The receptors here all came from an adult with tuberculosis.

The chain joins TRBV5-1 to TRBJ2-1; TRBD2 is a possible D gene (5 bases). This CDR3 has 15 residues. CDR1 and CDR2 from the germline V gene are SGHRS and YFSETQ. Trimming pared 1 base from V and 4 bases from J, leaving 12 bases between. As DNA, the CDR3 is TGCGCCAGCAGCTTGTCGGGGTTGGATTACAATGAGCAGTTCTTC. This sequence encodes CASSLSGLDYNEQFF.

The gene calls are TRBV11-2 and TRBJ2-3; unclear D gene. CDR1 is SGHAT and CDR2 is FQNNGV in the germline V gene. The CDR3 loop spans 15 amino acids. Trimming pared 0 bases from V and 0 bases from J, leaving 7 bases between. The DNA for the CDR3 is TGTGCCAGCAGCTTAGAAATAGCTAGCACAGATACGCAGTATTTT. Translated: CASSLEIASTDTQYF.

The genes are TRBV5-8 and TRBJ1-5, with 7 positions matching TRBD1. This CDR3 is built from 15 residues. Trimming removed 1 base from V and 6 bases from J; junction bases left unmatched: 7. The germline V gene encodes CDR1 SGHTS and CDR2 YDEGEE. The CDR3 sequence: CASSLYPGGGQPQHF. The CDR3, as DNA: TGTGCCAGCAGCTTGTATCCAGGGGGAGGTCAGCCCCAGCATTTT.

The rearrangement uses TRBV10-3 and TRBJ1-6; D unresolved. Trimming left V 0 bases short and J 6 bases short, with 12 bases between. Germline V gene lookup returns CDR1 ENHRY and CDR2 SYGVKD. CDR3 length: 16 amino acids. In DNA form, the CDR3 reads TGTGCCATCAGTGAGTCAAAAGTGGTAGCTAATTCACCCCTCCACTTT. This encodes CAISESKVVANSPLHF.

The genes are TRBV29-1 and TRBJ2-1, with D maybe TRBD2 (6 bases). CDR1 and CDR2 from the germline V gene are SQVTM and ANQGSEA. The CDR3 sequence is 13 residues long. V lost 6 bases, J lost 4 bases, and 13 bases lay in between. This CDR3 reads CSVTETSYNEQFF. The CDR3 nucleotides read TGCAGCGTGACCGAGACTAGTTACAATGAGCAGTTCTTC.

The genes are TRBV27 and TRBJ2-2, with TRBD2 matching 8 bases. Germline trimming cut 10 bases from V and 0 bases from J; bases unmatched to any gene: 19. Germline V gives CDR1 MNHEY, CDR2 SMNVEV (reference sequence). This CDR3 is built from 19 residues. The CDR3 is CATAGGGSSFNANTGELFF. The CDR3 nucleotides are TGTGCCACCGCGGGCGGGGGGTCCTCATTTAACGCGAACACCGGGGAGCTGTTTTTT.

The rearrangement joins TRBV7-9 to TRBJ1-1, with D uncertain. Per the germline V gene, CDR1 is SEHNR and CDR2 is FQNEAQ (reference sequence). This CDR3 has 11 residues. V was trimmed by 1 base and J by 7 bases, leaving 4 bases between them. CDR3 in amino acids: CASSLVHEAFF. In nucleotides, the CDR3 is TGTGCCAGCAGCTTAGTACATGAAGCTTTCTTT.

V and J are TRBV5-1 and TRBJ2-7, with D perhaps TRBD1 (6 bases). This CDR3 is 15 amino acids long. V was cut by 5 bases and J by 1 base, with 16 bases left in between. In germline, CDR1 is SGHRS, CDR2 YFSETQ. CDR3 protein: CASSPISDSSYEQYF. In DNA form, the CDR3 reads TGCGCCAGCAGTCCTATCTCGGACAGTTCCTACGAGCAGTACTTC.

The chain is built from TRBV5-1 and TRBJ2-1; TRBD2 agrees at 10 bases. V was pared by 4 bases and J by 5 bases, with 6 bases of the junction left unmatched. The CDR3 consists of 15 residues. CDR1 is SGHRS and CDR2 is YFSETQ in the germline V gene. CDR3 sequence reads: CASSPTLAGHNEQFF. The CDR3 nucleotides are TGCGCCAGCAGCCCGACACTAGCGGGACACAATGAGCAGTTCTTC.

The chain has TRBV7-3 and TRBJ2-2; D perhaps matches TRBD2 (5 bases). CDR1 and CDR2 (germline): SGHTA, FQGTGA. V was cut by 7 bases and J by 3 bases, with 6 bases left in between. The CDR3 is made up of 12 amino acids. The CDR3 bases are TGTGCCAGCATGGACTACACCGGGGAGCTGTTTTTT. Protein sequence: CASMDYTGELFF. Based on the CDR3 plus reference TRBV7-3 and TRBJ2-2, the full variable domain is GAGVSQTPSNKVTEKGKYVELRCDPISGHTALYWYRQSLGQGPEFLIYFQGTGAADDSGLPNDRFFAVRPEGSVSTLKIQRTERGDSAVYLCASMDYTGELFFGEGSRLTVL.

This clone was found once. This chain connects TRBV30 to TRBJ1-1; D possibly corresponds to TRBD1 (6 bases). This CDR3 contains 13 residues. CDR1 and CDR2 from the germline V gene are GTSNPN and SVGIG (reference sequence). V lost 5 bases and J lost 5, with 15 bases in between. The CDR3 is CAWASPQGTEAFF. The DNA of the CDR3 is TGTGCCTGGGCCTCTCCCCAGGGGACTGAAGCTTTCTTT.

V usage is TRBV7-8 and J usage is TRBJ2-5; 7 bases align to TRBD1. The CDR3 length is 15 residues. The V gene end was trimmed by 5 bases and the J gene end by 2 bases; junction bases not matched to a gene: 8. Germline CDR1 SGHVS, CDR2 FQNEAQ. The CDR3 DNA reads TGTGCCAGCAGCCCGGACAGGAGATATCAAGAGACCCAGTACTTC. As protein: CASSPDRRYQETQYF.

The rearrangement links TRBV7-2 to TRBJ2-5; 13 bases match TRBD2. V shed 7 bases, J shed 6 bases, and the junction held 8 bases outside the gene matches. The CDR3 is 15 residues long. Germline V gene sequence: CDR1 SGHTA, CDR2 FQGNSA. The CDR3 spells CASTSLLAGGQTQYF. CDR3 nucleotide sequence: TGTGCCAGCACCTCCCTACTAGCGGGGGGGCAGACCCAGTACTTC. Based on the CDR3 plus reference TRBV7-2 and TRBJ2-5, the full variable domain is GAGVSQSPSNKVTEKGKDVELRCDPISGHTALYWYRQSLGQGLEFLIYFQGNSAPDKSGLPSDRFSAERTGGSVSTLTIQRTQQEDSAVYLCASTSLLAGGQTQYFGPGTRLLVL.

The CDR3 DNA sequence: TGCGCCAGCAGCCAAGTGGTGGGGGGACAGACCGTCGAGCAGTACTTC. Translating gives CASSQVVGGQTVEQYF. The chain joins TRBV4-1 to TRBJ2-7; the D gene is possibly TRBD1 (7 bases). Trimming removed 1 base from V and 6 bases from J, with 19 bases in between. Looked up from germline, CDR1 is MGHRA and CDR2 is YSYEKL. The CDR3 contains 16 residues.

The chain links TRBV19 to TRBJ1-2; tentatively, D is TRBD1 (6 bases). With 0 bases removed from V and 5 bases from J, the gap between germline ends came to 10 bases. Per the germline V gene, CDR1 is LNHDA and CDR2 is SQIVND (reference sequence). The CDR3 extends over 14 amino acids. CDR3 region: CASSIDRGLYGYTF. DNA of the CDR3: TGTGCCAGTAGTATAGACAGGGGACTATATGGCTACACCTTC.

The chain carries TRBV6-5 and TRBJ1-1; 7 positions agree with TRBD1. This CDR3 spans 14 amino acids. Trimming at V came to 7 bases and at J to 2 bases, leaving 7 bases not matched to a gene. The V gene's germline CDR1 is MNHEY and CDR2 SVGAGI. The CDR3 DNA reads TGTGCCAGCAATTCCCCAGGGGGAAACACTGAAGCTTTCTTT. Translated, it gives CASNSPGGNTEAFF.

This clone occurred once. The rearrangement links TRBV5-6 to TRBJ2-1; D might be TRBD2 (6 bases). There are 16 residues in the CDR3. Trimming pared 0 bases from V and 2 bases from J, leaving 12 bases between. Germline CDR1 reads SGHDT; CDR2 reads YYEEEE. The CDR3 DNA sequence: TGTGCCAGCAGCTTGGTGCCAGGAGGGCCCTACAATGAGCAGTTCTTC. It specifies CASSLVPGGPYNEQFF. The complete variable domain, with remaining parts taken from reference TRBV5-6 and TRBJ2-1, reads DAGVTQSPTHLIKTRGQQVTLRCSPKSGHDTVSWYQQALGQGPQFIFQYYEEEERQRGNFPDRFSGHQFPNYSSELNVNALLLGDSALYLCASSLVPGGPYNEQFFGPGTRLTVL.

V usage is TRBV29-1 and J usage is TRBJ2-5; D not certain. The CDR3 is 13 amino acids. CDR1 is SQVTM, CDR2 ANQGSEA, per germline. Trimming stripped 6 bases from V and 4 bases from J, with 15 bases between. This CDR3 is CSVRGVVRETQYF. The CDR3, as DNA: TGCAGCGTACGCGGAGTGGTCCGAGAGACCCAGTACTTC.

V is TRBV7-2 and J is TRBJ1-3; possibly TRBD1 for D (6 bases). CDR3 length equals 15 residues. V dropped 4 bases and J dropped 4 bases, with 14 bases sitting between them. The germline gives CDR1 SGHTA, CDR2 FQGNSA. Here the CDR3 reads CASSWFPGAGNTIYF. The CDR3 nucleotides read TGTGCCAGCAGCTGGTTTCCAGGGGCAGGAAACACCATATATTTT. Using reference TRBV7-2 and TRBJ1-3 for the parts outside the CDR3, the full variable domain is GAGVSQSPSNKVTEKGKDVELRCDPISGHTALYWYRQSLGQGLEFLIYFQGNSAPDKSGLPSDRFSAERTGGSVSTLTIQRTQQEDSAVYLCASSWFPGAGNTIYFGEGSWLTVV.

The chain couples TRBV12-5 to TRBJ1-1; TRBD1 might be the D (6 bases). CDR1 and CDR2 from the germline V gene are LGHNT and FRNRAP. The CDR3 is made up of 13 amino acids. V was clipped by 6 bases and J by 1 base, with 9 bases between them. The CDR3: CASGKGQNTEAFF. DNA of the CDR3: TGTGCTAGTGGAAAGGGACAGAACACTGAAGCTTTCTTT. The variable domain in full, completed from reference TRBV12-5 and TRBJ1-1, reads DARVTQTPRHKVTEMGQEVTMRCQPILGHNTVFWYRQTMMQGLELLAYFRNRAPLDDSGMPKDRFSAEMPDATLATLKIQPSEPRDSAVYFCASGKGQNTEAFFGQGTRLTVV.

This clone showed up just once. The chain is built from TRBV5-6 and TRBJ1-1; TRBD1 agrees at 7 bases. From germline, CDR1 is SGHDT and CDR2 YYEEEE. V shed 4 bases, J shed 13 bases, and the junction held 19 bases outside the gene matches. The CDR3 length is 15 residues. CDR3 in amino acids: CASSPINDRVFKGFF. CDR3 nucleotide sequence: TGTGCCAGCAGCCCAATTAACGACAGGGTCTTCAAGGGTTTCTTT.

The chain recombines TRBV30 with TRBJ1-1; TRBD1 matches 9 bases. The CDR3 consists of 14 residues. Trimming cost V 2 bases and J 2 bases; bases outside gene matches: 3. Looked up from germline, CDR1 is GTSNPN and CDR2 is SVGIG (reference sequence). The CDR3 protein is CAWSTGQGNTEAFF. The CDR3 bases are TGTGCCTGGAGTACGGGACAGGGAAACACTGAAGCTTTCTTT.